This entry features one T cell receptor (beta chain) sequence. Its matching antigen is unknown. The data were obtained in a study of OX40 agonist ivuxolimab in advanced cancers. Findings and caveats of the study: Individuals who were partial responders at 0.1-3.0 mg/kg had clonal expansion that ranked among the lowest.

With autoimmune disease history or systemic immunosuppression, patients were excluded. On cycle 4 day 1 and cycle 7 day 1, as well as at baseline, blood was sampled. Unmatched junction bases numbered 5, after V lost 6 bases and J lost 7 bases. CDR3 length equals 14 residues. Per the germline V gene, CDR1 is MNHEY and CDR2 is SVGAGI. Clones were read by immunoSEQ multiplex PCR, and TCRdb kept only the in-frame ones, dropping some. Among 45,000 or so clones listed, roughly 87% were seen once. The rearrangement links TRBV6-5 to TRBJ1-6; 8 bases align to TRBD1. Sequencing used CD4+ or CD8+ T cells sorted from blood, obtained in a trial of the OX40 agonist ivuxolimab. The origin of this receptor is an adult with an advanced solid tumor such as melanoma, head and neck, liver or kidney cancer. This CDR3 reads CASSFDRGNSPLHF. The CDR3 DNA is TGTGCCAGCAGCTTCGACAGGGGCAATTCACCCCTCCACTTT.